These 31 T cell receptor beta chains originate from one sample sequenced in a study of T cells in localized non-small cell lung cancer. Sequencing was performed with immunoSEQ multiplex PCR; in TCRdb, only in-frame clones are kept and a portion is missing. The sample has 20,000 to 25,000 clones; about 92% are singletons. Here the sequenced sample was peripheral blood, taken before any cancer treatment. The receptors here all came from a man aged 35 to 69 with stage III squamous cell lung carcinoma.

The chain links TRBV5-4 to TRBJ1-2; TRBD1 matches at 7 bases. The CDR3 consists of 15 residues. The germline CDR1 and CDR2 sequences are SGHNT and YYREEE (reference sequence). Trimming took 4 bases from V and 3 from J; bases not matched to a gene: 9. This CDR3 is CASSGGWTGDYGYTF. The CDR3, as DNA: TGTGCCAGCAGCGGAGGATGGACAGGAGACTATGGCTACACCTTC.

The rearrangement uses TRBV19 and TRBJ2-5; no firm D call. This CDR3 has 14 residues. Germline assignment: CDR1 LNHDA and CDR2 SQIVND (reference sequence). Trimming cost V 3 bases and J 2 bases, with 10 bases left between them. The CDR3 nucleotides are TGTGCCAGTAGTATCCGCCCAGATCAAGAGACCCAGTACTTC. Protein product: CASSIRPDQETQYF.

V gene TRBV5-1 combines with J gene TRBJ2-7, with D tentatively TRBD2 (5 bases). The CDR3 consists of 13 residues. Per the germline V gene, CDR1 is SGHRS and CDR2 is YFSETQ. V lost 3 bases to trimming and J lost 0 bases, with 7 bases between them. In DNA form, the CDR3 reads TGCGCCAGCAGCTGGGAGACCTCCTACGAGCAGTACTTC. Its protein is CASSWETSYEQYF. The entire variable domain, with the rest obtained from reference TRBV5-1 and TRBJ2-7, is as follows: KAGVTQTPRYLIKTRGQQVTLSCSPISGHRSVSWYQQTPGQGLQFLFEYFSETQRNKGNFPGRFSGRQFSNSRSEMNVSTLELGDSALYLCASSWETSYEQYFGPGTRLTVT.

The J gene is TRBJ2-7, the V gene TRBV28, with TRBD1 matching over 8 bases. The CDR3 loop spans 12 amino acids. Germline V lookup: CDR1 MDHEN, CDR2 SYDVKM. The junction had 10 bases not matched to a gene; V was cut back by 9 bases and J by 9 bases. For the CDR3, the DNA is TGTGCCAGTCACAGACCAGGGGGCCGGCAGTACTTC. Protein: CASHRPGGRQYF.

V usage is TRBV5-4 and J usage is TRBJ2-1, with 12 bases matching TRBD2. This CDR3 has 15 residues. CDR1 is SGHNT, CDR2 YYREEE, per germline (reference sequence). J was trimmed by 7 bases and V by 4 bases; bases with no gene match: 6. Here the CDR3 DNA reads TGTGCCAGCAGCCGGCTAGCGGGAGGGCCAAATGAGCAGTTCTTC. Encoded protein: CASSRLAGGPNEQFF. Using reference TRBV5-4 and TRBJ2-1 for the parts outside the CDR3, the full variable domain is ETGVTQSPTHLIKTRGQQVTLRCSSQSGHNTVSWYQQALGQGPQFIFQYYREEENGRGNFPPRFSGLQFPNYSSELNVNALELDDSALYLCASSRLAGGPNEQFFGPGTRLTVL.

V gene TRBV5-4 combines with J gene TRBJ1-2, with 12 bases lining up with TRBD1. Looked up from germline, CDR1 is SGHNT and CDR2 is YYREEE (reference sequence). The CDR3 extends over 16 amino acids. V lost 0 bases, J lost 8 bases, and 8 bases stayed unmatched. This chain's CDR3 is CASSLGFSGTGGGYTF. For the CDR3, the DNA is TGTGCCAGCAGCTTGGGCTTCTCCGGGACAGGGGGCGGCTACACCTTC.

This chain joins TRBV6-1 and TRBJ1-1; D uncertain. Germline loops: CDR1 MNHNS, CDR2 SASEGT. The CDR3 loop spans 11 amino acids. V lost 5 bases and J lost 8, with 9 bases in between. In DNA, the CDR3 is TGTGCCAGCAGTTCAGTCAACGAAGCTTTCTTT. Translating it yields CASSSVNEAFF.

The CDR3 protein is CASSESDGLLTEAFF. CDR3 bases: TGCGCCAGCAGTGAGTCGGATGGGTTGCTTACTGAAGCTTTCTTT. This rearrangement joins TRBV10-2 to TRBJ1-1; D is uncertain. This CDR3 comprises 15 residues. Germline V gene data show CDR1 as WSHSY and CDR2 as SAAADI. With 0 bases removed from V and 5 bases from J, the gap between germline ends came to 13 bases.

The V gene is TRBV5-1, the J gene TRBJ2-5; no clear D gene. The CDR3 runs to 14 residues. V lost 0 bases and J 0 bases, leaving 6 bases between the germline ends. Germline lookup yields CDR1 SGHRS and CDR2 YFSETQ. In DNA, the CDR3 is TGCGCCAGCAGCTTGGGCAGCCACCAAGAGACCCAGTACTTC. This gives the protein CASSLGSHQETQYF. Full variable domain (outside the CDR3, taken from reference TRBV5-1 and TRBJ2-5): KAGVTQTPRYLIKTRGQQVTLSCSPISGHRSVSWYQQTPGQGLQFLFEYFSETQRNKGNFPGRFSGRQFSNSRSEMNVSTLELGDSALYLCASSLGSHQETQYFGPGTRLLVL.

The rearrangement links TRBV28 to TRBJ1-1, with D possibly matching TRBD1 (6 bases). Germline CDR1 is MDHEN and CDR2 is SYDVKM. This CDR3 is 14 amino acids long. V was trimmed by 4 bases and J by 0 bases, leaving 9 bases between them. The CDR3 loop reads CASSSGGLNTEAFF. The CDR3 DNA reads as TGTGCCAGCAGTTCCGGGGGCTTGAACACTGAAGCTTTCTTT.

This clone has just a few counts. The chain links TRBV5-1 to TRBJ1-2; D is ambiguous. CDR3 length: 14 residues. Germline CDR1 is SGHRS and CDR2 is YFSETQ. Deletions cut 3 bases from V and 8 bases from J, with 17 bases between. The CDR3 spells CASSYETSLGGYTF. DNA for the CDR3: TGCGCCAGCAGCTACGAGACAAGTCTAGGAGGCTACACCTTC.

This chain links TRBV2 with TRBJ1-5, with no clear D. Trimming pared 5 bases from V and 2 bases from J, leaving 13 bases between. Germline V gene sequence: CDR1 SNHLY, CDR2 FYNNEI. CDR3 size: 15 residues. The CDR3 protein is CASSKTDGGNQPQHF. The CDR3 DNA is TGTGCCAGCAGTAAAACGGACGGAGGCAATCAGCCCCAGCATTTT.

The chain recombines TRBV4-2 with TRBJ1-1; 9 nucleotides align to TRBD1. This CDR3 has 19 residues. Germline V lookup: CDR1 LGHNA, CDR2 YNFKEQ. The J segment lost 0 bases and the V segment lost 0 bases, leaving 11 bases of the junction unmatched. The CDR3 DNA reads TGTGCCAGCAGCCAAGACCCCGGGACAGGGAACTCTATGAACACTGAAGCTTTCTTT. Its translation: CASSQDPGTGNSMNTEAFF.

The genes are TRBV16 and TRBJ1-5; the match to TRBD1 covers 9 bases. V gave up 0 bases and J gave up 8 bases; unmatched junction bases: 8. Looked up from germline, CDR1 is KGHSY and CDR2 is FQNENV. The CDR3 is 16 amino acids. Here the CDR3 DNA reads TGTGCCAGCAGCCAATCGGGGGACAGGGAAAGAGAGCCCCAGCATTTT. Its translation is CASSQSGDREREPQHF.

The CDR3 DNA reads as TGCGCCAGCAGCTCCGGTGGGGGCGAGACCCAGTACTTC. This sequence encodes CASSSGGGETQYF. The chain carries TRBV5-1 and TRBJ2-5; a possible D gene is TRBD1 (6 bases). This CDR3 region has 13 residues. Trimming pared 3 bases from V and 5 bases from J, leaving 11 bases between. Germline CDR1 and CDR2: SGHRS and YFSETQ. Variable domain in full (rest from reference TRBV5-1 and TRBJ2-5): KAGVTQTPRYLIKTRGQQVTLSCSPISGHRSVSWYQQTPGQGLQFLFEYFSETQRNKGNFPGRFSGRQFSNSRSEMNVSTLELGDSALYLCASSSGGGETQYFGPGTRLLVL.

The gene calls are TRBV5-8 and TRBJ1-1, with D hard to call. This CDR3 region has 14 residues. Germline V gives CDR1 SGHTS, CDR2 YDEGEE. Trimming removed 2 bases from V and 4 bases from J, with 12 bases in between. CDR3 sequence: CASSLVGMATEAFF. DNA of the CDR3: TGTGCCAGCAGCTTAGTGGGGATGGCCACTGAAGCTTTCTTT.

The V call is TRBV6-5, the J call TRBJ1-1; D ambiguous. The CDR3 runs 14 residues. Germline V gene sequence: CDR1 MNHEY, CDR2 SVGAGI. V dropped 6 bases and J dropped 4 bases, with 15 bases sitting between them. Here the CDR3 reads CASRAQHGVTEAFF. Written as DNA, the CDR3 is TGTGCCAGCAGAGCTCAGCATGGGGTCACTGAAGCTTTCTTT.

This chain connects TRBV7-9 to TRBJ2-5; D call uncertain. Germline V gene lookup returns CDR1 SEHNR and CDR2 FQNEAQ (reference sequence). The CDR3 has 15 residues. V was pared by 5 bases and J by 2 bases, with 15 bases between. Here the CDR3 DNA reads TGTGCCAGCAGCCCCAAGCTAGGATCACAAGAGACCCAGTACTTC. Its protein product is CASSPKLGSQETQYF.

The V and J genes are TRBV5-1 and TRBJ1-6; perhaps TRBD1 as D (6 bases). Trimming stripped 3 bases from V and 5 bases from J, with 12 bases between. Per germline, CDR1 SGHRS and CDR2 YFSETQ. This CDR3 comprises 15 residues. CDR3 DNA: TGCGCCAGCAGCTCAAGTCAGGGGCATAATTCACCCCTCCACTTT. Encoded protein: CASSSSQGHNSPLHF.

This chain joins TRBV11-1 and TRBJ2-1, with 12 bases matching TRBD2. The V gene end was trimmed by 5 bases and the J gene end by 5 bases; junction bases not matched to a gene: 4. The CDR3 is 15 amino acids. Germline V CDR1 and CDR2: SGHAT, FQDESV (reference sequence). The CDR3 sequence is CASSTRLAGDNEQFF. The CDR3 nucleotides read TGTGCCAGCAGCACCCGACTAGCGGGAGACAATGAGCAGTTCTTC.

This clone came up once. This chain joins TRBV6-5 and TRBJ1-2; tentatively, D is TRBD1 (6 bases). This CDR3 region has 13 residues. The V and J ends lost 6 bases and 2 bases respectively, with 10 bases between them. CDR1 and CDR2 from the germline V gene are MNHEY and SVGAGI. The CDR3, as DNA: TGTGCCAGCAGGGACAGTTTAAACTATGGCTACACCTTC. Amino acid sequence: CASRDSLNYGYTF.

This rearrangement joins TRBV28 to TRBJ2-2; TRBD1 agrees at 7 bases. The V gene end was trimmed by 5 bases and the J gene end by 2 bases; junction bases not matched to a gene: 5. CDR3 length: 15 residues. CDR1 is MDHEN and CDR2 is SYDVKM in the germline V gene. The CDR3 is CASSEGARNTGELFF. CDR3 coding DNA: TGTGCCAGCAGTGAGGGGGCGAGAAACACCGGGGAGCTGTTTTTT.

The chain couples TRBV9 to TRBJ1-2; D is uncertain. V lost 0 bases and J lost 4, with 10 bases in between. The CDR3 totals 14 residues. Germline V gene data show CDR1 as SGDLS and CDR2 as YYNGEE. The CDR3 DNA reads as TGTGCCAGCAGCGTAGGTTCAACAGCCTATGGCTACACCTTC. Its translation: CASSVGSTAYGYTF.

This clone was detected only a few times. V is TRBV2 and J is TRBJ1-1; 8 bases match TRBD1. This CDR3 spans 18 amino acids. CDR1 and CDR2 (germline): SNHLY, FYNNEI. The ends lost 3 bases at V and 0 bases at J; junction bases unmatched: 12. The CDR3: CASSEFYGQGLMNTEAFF. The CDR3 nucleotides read TGTGCCAGCAGTGAGTTTTACGGACAGGGACTTATGAACACTGAAGCTTTCTTT.

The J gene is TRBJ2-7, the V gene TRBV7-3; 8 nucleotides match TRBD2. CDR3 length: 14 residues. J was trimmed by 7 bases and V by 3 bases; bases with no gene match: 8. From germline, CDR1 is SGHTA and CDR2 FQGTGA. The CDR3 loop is CASSFPAGEVEQYF. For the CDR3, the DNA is TGTGCCAGCAGCTTCCCAGCGGGAGAAGTTGAGCAGTACTTC.

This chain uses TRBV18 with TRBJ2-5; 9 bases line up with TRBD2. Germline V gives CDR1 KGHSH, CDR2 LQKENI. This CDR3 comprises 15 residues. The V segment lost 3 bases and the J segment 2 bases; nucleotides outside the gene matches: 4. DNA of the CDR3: TGTGCCAGCTCACCTCCAGGACTAGCGCAAGAGACCCAGTACTTC. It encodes CASSPPGLAQETQYF.

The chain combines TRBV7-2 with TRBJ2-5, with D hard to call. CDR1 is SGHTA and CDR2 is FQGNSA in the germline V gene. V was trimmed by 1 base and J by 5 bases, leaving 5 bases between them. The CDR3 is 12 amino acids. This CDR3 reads CASSLVLETQYF. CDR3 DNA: TGTGCCAGCAGCTTAGTCTTGGAGACCCAGTACTTC.

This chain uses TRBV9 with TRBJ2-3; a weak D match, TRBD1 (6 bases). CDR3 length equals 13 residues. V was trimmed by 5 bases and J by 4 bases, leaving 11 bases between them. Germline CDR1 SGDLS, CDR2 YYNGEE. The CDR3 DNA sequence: TGTGCCAGCAGTAACAGGGAGCCAGATACGCAGTATTTT. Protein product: CASSNREPDTQYF. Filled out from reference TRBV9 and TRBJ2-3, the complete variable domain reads DSGVTQTPKHLITATGQRVTLRCSPRSGDLSVYWYQQSLDQGLQFLIQYYNGEERAKGNILERFSAQQFPDLHSELNLSSLELGDSALYFCASSNREPDTQYFGPGTRLTVL.

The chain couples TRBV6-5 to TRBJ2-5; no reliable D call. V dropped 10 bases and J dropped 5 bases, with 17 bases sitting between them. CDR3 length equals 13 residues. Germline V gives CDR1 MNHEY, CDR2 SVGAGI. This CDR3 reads CATQSLESETQYF. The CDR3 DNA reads TGTGCCACTCAATCTCTTGAATCGGAGACCCAGTACTTC.

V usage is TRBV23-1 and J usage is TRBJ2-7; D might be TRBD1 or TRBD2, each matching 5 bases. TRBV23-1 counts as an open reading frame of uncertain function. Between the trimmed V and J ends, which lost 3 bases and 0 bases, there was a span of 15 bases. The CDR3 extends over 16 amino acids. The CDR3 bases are TGCGCCAGCAGTCAGTCCGGGGCCAGGGACTCCTACGAGCAGTACTTC. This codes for CASSQSGARDSYEQYF.

The CDR3 protein is CASRPRGLNTEAFF. The CDR3 DNA is TGTGCCAGCCGGCCCAGGGGGCTGAACACTGAAGCTTTCTTT. The J gene is TRBJ1-1, the V gene TRBV6-4; 8 bases align to TRBD1. V was clipped by 8 bases and J by 0 bases; unmatched bases: 5. CDR1 and CDR2 (germline): MRHNA, SNTAGT. The CDR3 loop spans 14 amino acids.